This entry lists 4 T cell receptor beta chains sequenced from one sample in a study of T cells after somatic rescue of genetic block. Some clones are missing from TCRdb's copy, which holds only in-frame ones; the method was immunoSEQ multiplex PCR. There are tens of thousands of clones in the sample; 80% to 90% occur only once, and 1.6% lies in the top ten. The sample comprised peripheral blood mononuclear cells (PBMCs). The receptor set was obtained from a woman in her late teens or twenties.

The V call is TRBV5-1, the J call TRBJ2-1; D perhaps matches TRBD2 (5 bases). The CDR3 loop spans 16 amino acids. Germline lookup yields CDR1 SGHRS and CDR2 YFSETQ. With 1 base removed from V and 0 bases from J, the gap between germline ends came to 11 bases. The chain's CDR3 is CASSLFLGSSYNEQFF. CDR3 in DNA: TGCGCCAGCAGCTTGTTCTTGGGGAGCTCCTACAATGAGCAGTTCTTC.

The chain joins TRBV10-3 to TRBJ1-5; D is possibly TRBD1 (5 bases). Germline V gene lookup returns CDR1 ENHRY and CDR2 SYGVKD. The CDR3 loop spans 18 amino acids. The ends were cut back, 0 bases at V and 7 bases at J, with 22 bases in the middle. The DNA for the CDR3 is TGTGCCATCAGTGAGTCGAGCCCTCTTGCCGGGGGTGTACAGCCCCAGCATTTT. This encodes CAISESSPLAGGVQPQHF.

V usage is TRBV6-6 and J usage is TRBJ2-7; 11 nucleotides line up with TRBD2. The CDR3 has 14 amino acids. V lost 6 bases and J lost 2; bases outside the gene matches: 3. CDR1 and CDR2 from the germline V gene are MNHNY and SVGAGI (reference sequence). This CDR3 is CASRLAGETYEQYF. The CDR3 region has the DNA TGTGCCAGCAGACTAGCGGGAGAGACCTACGAGCAGTACTTC.

The rearrangement links TRBV7-6 to TRBJ2-1, with D uncertain. Germline lookup yields CDR1 SGHVS and CDR2 FNYEAQ. The CDR3 runs 11 residues. Trimming removed 4 bases from V and 11 bases from J, with 9 bases in between. In nucleotides, the CDR3 is TGTGCCAGCAGCTATCAAAAGAAGCAGTTCTTC. Residues: CASSYQKKQFF. The full variable domain, completed using reference TRBV7-6 and TRBJ2-1, is GAGVSQSPRYKVTKRGQDVALRCDPISGHVSLYWYRQALGQGPEFLTYFNYEAQQDKSGLPNDRFSAERPEGSISTLTIQRTEQRDSAMYRCASSYQKKQFFGPGTRLTVL.